The present T cell receptor beta chain was sequenced within a study of shared clonotypes between healthy human individuals. Study as a whole: The donor group consisted of two women and three men, aged 18 to 49. Notes on the study in general: Sampling included only blood; tissue repertoires likely differ. Relative to clonotypes present in all four donors, those not shared had lower generation probabilities.

Concerning this clone itself: Its matching antigen is unknown.

Replicate PCRs for sorted subsets used around 200 ng DNA; this equaled 30,000 to 35,000 T cell genomes. The data were produced by immunoSEQ multiplex PCR, yet TCRdb's version contains in-frame clones alone and is incomplete. The data contain over a million clones, approximately 98.5% of them singletons. Sequencing was done on a sample of naive CD4+ T cells sorted from blood. Indicated subset: CD45RA+ positively selected. The receptor was isolated from a man aged 25-45 years in good health.

The CDR3 sequence is CAGTENTGELFF. DNA of the CDR3: TGTGCTGGGACAGAGAACACCGGGGAGCTGTTTTTT. This chain joins TRBV28 and TRBJ2-2; TRBD1 agrees at 7 bases. The germline V gene encodes CDR1 MDHEN and CDR2 SYDVKM. This CDR3 has 12 residues.